The 18 T cell receptor beta chains reported below all come from one sample, sequenced in a study of blood T cell repertoires in COVID-19. Sequencing was performed with immunoSEQ multiplex PCR; in TCRdb, only in-frame clones are kept and a portion is missing. The sample lists around 86,000 clones; less than 85% were seen once. Sequenced material: peripheral blood. These receptors came from a man of 80 years or more with acute or convalescent COVID-19.

This sequence joins TRBV5-4 and TRBJ2-7; D might be TRBD2 (6 bases). The CDR3 extends over 16 amino acids. CDR1 and CDR2 (germline): SGHNT, YYREEE (reference sequence). The V gene lost 2 bases and the J gene lost 2 bases, with 17 bases spanning the gap. The CDR3 DNA sequence: TGTGCCAGCAGCTTCCAAATTTCTAGCGAGGCCTACGAGCAGTACTTC. Translating gives CASSFQISSEAYEQYF.

The chain carries TRBV10-3 and TRBJ2-5, with TRBD2 matching over 15 bases. Germline CDR1 and CDR2: ENHRY and SYGVKD. This CDR3 contains 17 residues. Trimming took 0 bases from V and 5 from J; bases not matched to a gene: 4. The CDR3 loop is CAISESGTSGRRETQYF. Written as DNA, the CDR3 is TGTGCCATCAGTGAGTCCGGGACTAGCGGGAGGAGGGAGACCCAGTACTTC.

The chain couples TRBV30 to TRBJ2-1; no definite D call. The CDR3 totals 13 residues. The V and J ends lost 0 bases and 7 bases respectively, with 10 bases between them. The V gene's germline CDR1 is GTSNPN and CDR2 SVGIG (reference sequence). CDR3 sequence (DNA): TGTGCCTGGAGTGTCCCCCCAGCGAATGAGCAGTTCTTC. Translation: CAWSVPPANEQFF.

The chain joins TRBV20-1 to TRBJ1-1; TRBD1 matches at 7 bases. Germline-derived CDR1 and CDR2 are DFQATT and SNEGSKA (reference sequence). The ends lost 6 bases at V and 5 bases at J; junction bases unmatched: 3. This CDR3 has 11 residues. The DNA for the CDR3 is TGCAGTGCAACGGGACAGACTGAAGCTTTCTTT. Its protein is CSATGQTEAFF.

This chain uses TRBV15 with TRBJ1-4; no reliable D call. Germline V gene lookup returns CDR1 LNHNV and CDR2 YYDKDF (reference sequence). The V end was cut by 0 bases, the J end by 12 bases, with 17 bases between. The CDR3 covers 15 residues. This CDR3 reads CATSRDLAPTEELFF. As DNA, the CDR3 is TGTGCCACCAGCAGAGATCTGGCACCAACCGAGGAACTGTTTTTT.

J is TRBJ2-5 and V is TRBV5-1; tentative D call: TRBD1 (6 bases). In germline, CDR1 is SGHRS, CDR2 YFSETQ. This CDR3 is 13 amino acids long. Trimming took off 0 bases at V and 6 bases at J, with 9 bases between the two ends. CDR3 nucleotide sequence: TGCGCCAGCAGCTTGGACAGGGCAAAGACCCAGTACTTC. Its protein product is CASSLDRAKTQYF.

This chain joins TRBV5-1 and TRBJ1-1, with D possibly matching TRBD1 (5 bases). The CDR3 contains 16 residues. V was shortened by 0 bases and J by 1 base, with 13 bases between the two germline ends. CDR1 is SGHRS, CDR2 YFSETQ, per germline. Written as DNA, the CDR3 is TGCGCCAGCAGCTTGGAGGGGTTCAGGGCGAACACTGAAGCTTTCTTT. Residues: CASSLEGFRANTEAFF.

The chain carries TRBV9 and TRBJ2-3, with D perhaps matching TRBD2 (6 bases). Germline loops: CDR1 SGDLS, CDR2 YYNGEE. This CDR3 region has 12 residues. V was cut by 0 bases and J by 10 bases, with 9 bases left in between. The CDR3 protein is CASSVDPGAQYF. The DNA for the CDR3 is TGTGCCAGCAGCGTAGACCCGGGAGCGCAGTATTTT.

The chain has TRBV30 and TRBJ2-5, with TRBD1 identical over 8 bases. The ends lost 0 bases at V and 5 bases at J; junction bases unmatched: 5. Per germline, CDR1 GTSNPN and CDR2 SVGIG (reference sequence). The CDR3 length is 14 residues. CDR3 loop: CAWSVPGGAETQYF. The CDR3 DNA reads as TGTGCCTGGAGTGTTCCAGGGGGCGCGGAGACCCAGTACTTC.

This clone was picked up one time. The chain joins TRBV7-3 to TRBJ2-5; possibly TRBD2 for D (7 bases). Germline-derived CDR1 and CDR2 are SGHTA and FQGTGA. The CDR3 loop spans 15 amino acids. V lost 6 bases, J lost 3 bases, and 17 bases lay in between. In nucleotides, the CDR3 is TGTGCCAGCAGGGGCGGGGGCGTTTTGAAAGAGACCCAGTACTTC. Its protein product is CASRGGGVLKETQYF.

The V gene is TRBV7-2, the J gene TRBJ2-7; tentative D call: TRBD2 (6 bases). The CDR3 has 16 residues. The germline V gene encodes CDR1 SGHTA and CDR2 FQGNSA. Between the trimmed V and J ends, which lost 0 bases and 4 bases, there was a span of 16 bases. CDR3 DNA sequence: TGTGCCAGCAGCTTAGCGATCTGGACTACTCAATACGAGCAGTACTTC. Translating it yields CASSLAIWTTQYEQYF.

In this sample, this clone turned up a few times. The rearrangement uses TRBV19 and TRBJ1-5; no reliable D call. CDR3 size: 14 residues. Germline V lookup: CDR1 LNHDA, CDR2 SQIVND (reference sequence). V lost 4 bases to trimming and J lost 7 bases, with 14 bases between them. This CDR3 is CASSTTGSGQPQHF. The CDR3 bases are TGTGCCAGTAGTACCACGGGGTCTGGGCAGCCCCAGCATTTT.

This clone was counted only a few times. The CDR3 DNA is TGTGCCTGGGAACAGGGGGTTAATTCACCCCTCCACTTT. Its translation: CAWEQGVNSPLHF. This rearrangement joins TRBV30 to TRBJ1-6, with 8 bases that match TRBD1. V trimming: 5 bases; J trimming: 6 bases; junction bases outside the gene matches: 3. CDR3 length: 13 residues. Germline V lookup: CDR1 GTSNPN, CDR2 SVGIG (reference sequence).

In DNA form, the CDR3 reads TGTGCCAGCAGCGTAGCAACAGGGGGCTATGGCTACACCTTC. Translated, it gives CASSVATGGYGYTF. This sequence joins TRBV9 and TRBJ1-2; 8 nucleotides match TRBD1. CDR3 length: 14 residues. Germline CDR1 is SGDLS and CDR2 is YYNGEE. V shed 0 bases, J shed 4 bases, and the junction held 2 bases outside the gene matches.

The chain links TRBV7-8 to TRBJ2-7; 7 bases are shared with TRBD2. The CDR3 has 15 amino acids. Trimming removed 5 bases from V and 0 bases from J; junction bases left unmatched: 7. From germline, CDR1 is SGHVS and CDR2 FQNEAQ. CDR3 loop: CASSLTSASSYEQYF. The CDR3 DNA follows: TGTGCCAGCAGCCTTACTAGCGCCAGCTCCTACGAGCAGTACTTC.

The V gene is TRBV28, the J gene TRBJ2-2; a possible D gene is TRBD2 (6 bases). From germline, CDR1 is MDHEN and CDR2 SYDVKM. The ends were cut back, 7 bases at V and 2 bases at J, with 17 bases in the middle. This CDR3 is 16 amino acids long. The CDR3 DNA is TGTGCCAGCACCCTCCTGGCGGGAAGTAACACCGGGGAGCTGTTTTTT. It is translated as CASTLLAGSNTGELFF. Supplemented by reference TRBV28 and TRBJ2-2, the full variable domain reads DVKVTQSSRYLVKRTGEKVFLECVQDMDHENMFWYRQDPGLGLRLIYFSYDVKMKEKGDIPEGYSVSREKKERFSLILESASTNQTSMYLCASTLLAGSNTGELFFGEGSRLTVL.

The rearrangement links TRBV28 to TRBJ2-7, with 10 bases matching TRBD2. The CDR3 is 14 residues long. CDR1 and CDR2 from the germline V gene are MDHEN and SYDVKM. V dropped 7 bases and J dropped 4; count of bases not matched to a gene: 7. CDR3 nucleotides: TGTGCCAGCACCTCGGGACTAGCGATTTACGAGCAGTACTTC. Translation gives CASTSGLAIYEQYF.

V is TRBV2 and J is TRBJ2-3; D is perhaps TRBD1 (5 bases). Per the germline V gene, CDR1 is SNHLY and CDR2 is FYNNEI. The CDR3 contains 14 residues. V dropped 4 bases and J dropped 1 base, with 9 bases sitting between them. CDR3 region: CASSATGRTDTQYF. DNA for the CDR3: TGTGCCAGCAGTGCCACAGGCCGCACAGATACGCAGTATTTT. Based on the CDR3 plus reference TRBV2 and TRBJ2-3, the full variable domain is EPEVTQTPSHQVTQMGQEVILRCVPISNHLYFYWYRQILGQKVEFLVSFYNNEISEKSEIFDDQFSVERPDGSNFTLKIRSTKLEDSAMYFCASSATGRTDTQYFGPGTRLTVL.